These 11 T cell receptor beta chains were all obtained from the same sample, sequenced in a study of blood T cell repertoires in COVID-19. Clones were sequenced by immunoSEQ multiplex PCR, and TCRdb holds only the in-frame ones, with some missing. The repertoire has roughly 94,000 clones, roughly 82% of them found once; the top ten carry approximately 25%. Input material: peripheral blood. The source of these receptors is a man aged 55 to 69 with acute or convalescent COVID-19.

The chain links TRBV7-2 to TRBJ2-7; TRBD1 matches at 7 bases. CDR3 length equals 13 residues. The germline CDR1 and CDR2 sequences are SGHTA and FQGNSA. After removal of 5 bases from V and 7 bases from J, the junction contained 8 bases not matched to a gene. CDR3 residues: CASSQGTAYEQYV. CDR3 sequence (DNA): TGTGCCAGCAGCCAAGGGACAGCTTATGAGCAGTACGTC.

This clone appeared a single time. The chain couples TRBV28 to TRBJ1-6, with 8 bases fitting TRBD1. The CDR3 totals 16 residues. Trimming took 10 bases from V and 0 from J; bases not matched to a gene: 8. CDR1 and CDR2 from the germline V gene are MDHEN and SYDVKM. This CDR3 reads CATTGTGYSYNSPLHF. CDR3 DNA sequence: TGTGCCACGACCGGGACAGGATACTCCTATAATTCACCCCTCCACTTT.

The chain combines TRBV11-2 with TRBJ2-3, with 10 bases aligning to TRBD1. J gave up 0 bases and V 5 bases, and 14 bases lay outside the gene matches. The length of the CDR3 is 19 residues. Germline assignment: CDR1 SGHAT and CDR2 FQNNGV. The CDR3 coding sequence is TGTGCCAGCAGCAGGGACAGGGGTTTGGCGGGGGCTAGCACAGATACGCAGTATTTT. As protein: CASSRDRGLAGASTDTQYF.

This rearrangement joins TRBV28 to TRBJ2-1, with 11 bases lining up with TRBD2. Germline values: CDR1 MDHEN, CDR2 SYDVKM. The CDR3 spans 19 residues. The V and J ends lost 1 base and 4 bases, in that order; junction bases with no gene match: 12. CDR3 region: CASSLSASGGPKLYNEQFF. The CDR3 DNA reads TGTGCCAGCAGTTTATCCGCTAGCGGGGGGCCTAAACTATACAATGAGCAGTTCTTC.

The CDR3 coding sequence is TGTGCCAGCAGTTACGTAGGGGTAGCCTACGAGCAGTACGTC. The encoded protein is CASSYVGVAYEQYV. J is TRBJ2-7 and V is TRBV6-6; tentative D call: TRBD1 (5 bases). This CDR3 region has 14 residues. Trimming removed 2 bases from V and 2 bases from J, with 10 bases in between. Germline V CDR1 and CDR2: MNHNY, SVGAGI (reference sequence).

The count of this clone is one. The J gene is TRBJ1-5, the V gene TRBV9; D not resolved. The CDR3 consists of 15 residues. Looked up from germline, CDR1 is SGDLS and CDR2 is YYNGEE. V was trimmed by 0 bases and J by 2 bases, leaving 9 bases between them. The CDR3 nucleotides are TGTGCCAGCAGCGTAGGAGGGAACGGCAATCAGCCCCAGCATTTT. It yields the protein CASSVGGNGNQPQHF.

This clone was recorded once. The genes are TRBV2 and TRBJ2-4; D is possibly TRBD1 (5 bases). Germline V CDR1 and CDR2: SNHLY, FYNNEI. This CDR3 has 14 residues. The ends were cut back, 11 bases at V and 0 bases at J, with 14 bases in the middle. The CDR3 DNA reads as TGTGCCGCACAGGACACCCTAGCCAAAAACATTCAGTACTTC. This sequence encodes CAAQDTLAKNIQYF.

CDR3 DNA sequence: TGCGCCAGCACTAAACGGCAGGGGAGTCAAGAGACCCAGTACTTC. This gives the protein CASTKRQGSQETQYF. The chain employs TRBV5-1 and TRBJ2-5, with D maybe TRBD1 (6 bases). This CDR3 has 15 amino acids. Germline CDR1 SGHRS, CDR2 YFSETQ. The ends were cut back, 6 bases at V and 2 bases at J, with 17 bases in the middle.

V usage is TRBV3-1 (or the pseudogene TRBV3-2) and J usage is TRBJ2-1, with 9 nucleotides matching TRBD2. Germline V CDR1 and CDR2: LGHDT, YNNKEL (reference sequence). The CDR3 contains 16 residues. Germline trimming cut 4 bases from V and 3 bases from J; bases unmatched to any gene: 7. The CDR3 DNA follows: TGTGCCAGCAGCCCGCGGGGGGGCCGTAGCTACAATGAGCAGTTCTTC. This codes for CASSPRGGRSYNEQFF.

Written as DNA, the CDR3 is TGCAGCGTTGGTCTGCAGGTTGAAGCTTTCTTT. Translated: CSVGLQVEAFF. This sequence joins TRBV29-1 and TRBJ1-1; no clear D gene. Germline CDR1 SQVTM, CDR2 ANQGSEA. V gave up 4 bases and J gave up 7 bases, with 10 bases separating them. The CDR3 is made up of 11 amino acids.

The gene calls are TRBV4-1 and TRBJ2-5; TRBD2 is a possible D gene (5 bases). The CDR3 totals 14 residues. CDR1 is MGHRA, CDR2 YSYEKL, per germline. The V gene lost 3 bases and the J gene lost 1 base, with 9 bases spanning the gap. CDR3 protein: CASSHPDFQETQYF. CDR3 bases: TGCGCCAGCAGCCACCCGGACTTCCAAGAGACCCAGTACTTC.